This TCR beta chain was profiled in a study of CXCR3-negative and CXCR3-positive naive CD8 T cells. Study conclusions and caveats: Naive cells positive for CXCR3 carried more hydrophobic TRB CDR3s than CXCR3-negative ones.

The CDR3 loop spans 15 amino acids. Germline lookup yields CDR1 MNHEY and CDR2 SVGEGT. UMI-labeled 5' RACE yielded the TRB cDNA libraries. Each CDR3 protein gets one entry in TCRdb, which reprocessed the 5' RACE reads and gives no DNA. The repertoire table contains 150,000 to 180,000 distinct CDR3 sequences. A remark on this clonotype: Its antigen remains unknown.

This TCR was sampled from a human donor in good health. Some clones in this sample may be carry-over from other donors' samples. Material: naive CXCR3+ CD8+ T cells from blood. Subset meaning: CD45RO-CCR7+CD27+CD95- naive CD8+ T cells expressing CXCR3 (TNR3+). The chain recombines TRBV6-2 or TRBV6-3 with TRBJ2-7; TCRdb's D call, TRBD1, is unchecked because there is no DNA. CDR3 loop: CASSRDSDINYEQYF.